The 13 T cell receptor beta chains reported below all come from one sample, sequenced in a study of blood T cell repertoires in COVID-19. Clones were read by immunoSEQ multiplex PCR, and TCRdb kept only the in-frame ones, dropping some. The sample lists roughly 260,000 clones, roughly 86% occurring once. The sample was peripheral blood. These receptors all come from a woman in her forties or fifties with acute or convalescent COVID-19.

The chain recombines TRBV24-1 with TRBJ2-1, with 8 nucleotides matching TRBD1. This CDR3 is 13 amino acids long. V gave up 6 bases and J gave up 4 bases; unmatched junction bases: 1. CDR1 is KGHDR, CDR2 SFDVKD, per germline. As DNA, the CDR3 is TGTGCCACCAGTACAGGGGGTTACAATGAGCAGTTCTTC. Encoded protein: CATSTGGYNEQFF.

V gene TRBV6-8 combines with J gene TRBJ2-1; no definite D call. Germline V lookup: CDR1 MNHGY, CDR2 SAAAGT. Trimming left V 4 bases short and J 2 bases short, with 6 bases between. CDR3 length: 13 amino acids. The CDR3 reads CASSCLTYNEQFF. As DNA, the CDR3 is TGTGCCAGCAGTTGTCTAACCTACAATGAGCAGTTCTTC.

The rearrangement uses TRBV7-3 and TRBJ2-1, with 8 bases that match TRBD2. The CDR3 runs 15 residues. The germline gives CDR1 SGHTA, CDR2 FQGTGA. The V gene end was trimmed by 3 bases and the J gene end by 6 bases; junction bases not matched to a gene: 7. This chain's CDR3 is CASSLRLAGVNEQFF. Written as DNA, the CDR3 is TGTGCCAGCAGCTTGAGGCTAGCGGGTGTCAATGAGCAGTTCTTC.

This chain connects TRBV7-3 to TRBJ1-2, with D possibly TRBD1 on 5 matching bases. Germline CDR1 and CDR2: SGHTA and FQGTGA. Trimming cost V 0 bases and J 6 bases, with 14 bases left between them. This CDR3 comprises 15 residues. The CDR3 region is CASSLTGKGNDGYTF. CDR3 in DNA: TGTGCCAGCAGCTTAACTGGTAAGGGGAATGATGGCTACACCTTC.

This clone was observed a few times. This chain connects TRBV7-9 to TRBJ2-3; TRBD2 matches 8 bases. The CDR3 is made up of 15 amino acids. J gave up 2 bases and V 5 bases, and 6 bases lay outside the gene matches. Germline assignment: CDR1 SEHNR and CDR2 FQNEAQ (reference sequence). The CDR3 loop is CASSKAGAVTDTQYF. The CDR3 DNA follows: TGTGCCAGCAGCAAAGCGGGAGCCGTCACAGATACGCAGTATTTT.

This sequence joins TRBV5-1 and TRBJ2-7, with unresolved D. The CDR3 covers 12 residues. The germline gives CDR1 SGHRS, CDR2 YFSETQ. Trimming cost V 4 bases and J 1 base, with 6 bases left between them. The CDR3 region is CASSAQSYEQYF. In DNA form, the CDR3 reads TGCGCCAGCAGCGCCCAGTCCTACGAGCAGTACTTC.

This clone appeared a few times. V and J are TRBV28 and TRBJ1-5; TRBD1 matches at 7 bases. Germline V gene sequence: CDR1 MDHEN, CDR2 SYDVKM. V lost 4 bases and J lost 3; bases outside the gene matches: 6. This CDR3 comprises 15 residues. CDR3: CASSYDDRDNQPQHF. As DNA, the CDR3 is TGTGCCAGCAGTTACGACGACAGGGACAATCAGCCCCAGCATTTT.

This chain connects TRBV5-1 to TRBJ2-5, with D possibly TRBD2 on 5 matching bases. Germline V lookup: CDR1 SGHRS, CDR2 YFSETQ. CDR3 length: 16 amino acids. V lost 0 bases, J lost 2 bases, and 14 bases lay in between. The CDR3 region has the DNA TGCGCCAGCAGCTTGGCTGAGGGAGTGGAACAAGAGACCCAGTACTTC. As protein: CASSLAEGVEQETQYF. The full variable domain, its missing parts supplied by reference TRBV5-1 and TRBJ2-5, is KAGVTQTPRYLIKTRGQQVTLSCSPISGHRSVSWYQQTPGQGLQFLFEYFSETQRNKGNFPGRFSGRQFSNSRSEMNVSTLELGDSALYLCASSLAEGVEQETQYFGPGTRLLVL.

The chain couples TRBV5-1 to TRBJ1-1, with D maybe TRBD1 (6 bases). The CDR3 contains 14 residues. The ends were cut back, 4 bases at V and 2 bases at J, with 12 bases in the middle. Germline-derived CDR1 and CDR2 are SGHRS and YFSETQ. The CDR3 DNA reads as TGCGCCAGCAGCCCTTACAGGGATAACACTGAAGCTTTCTTT. Amino acids: CASSPYRDNTEAFF. Based on the CDR3 plus reference TRBV5-1 and TRBJ1-1, the full variable domain is KAGVTQTPRYLIKTRGQQVTLSCSPISGHRSVSWYQQTPGQGLQFLFEYFSETQRNKGNFPGRFSGRQFSNSRSEMNVSTLELGDSALYLCASSPYRDNTEAFFGQGTRLTVV.

The gene calls are TRBV30 and TRBJ2-7, with D perhaps TRBD1 (5 bases). There are 13 residues in the CDR3. Trimming stripped 3 bases from V and 6 bases from J, with 15 bases between. CDR1 GTSNPN and CDR2 SVGIG come from the germline V gene (reference sequence). The CDR3 sequence is CAWSRVPVSEQYF. The CDR3 coding sequence is TGTGCCTGGAGCAGGGTGCCAGTTAGCGAGCAGTACTTC.

This chain connects TRBV7-2 to TRBJ2-5; D gene unclear. This CDR3 has 14 amino acids. Germline values: CDR1 SGHTA, CDR2 FQGNSA. Trimming left V 2 bases short and J 4 bases short, with 11 bases between. The CDR3 region has the DNA TGTGCCAGCAGCTTATTTGGTAGCAGAGAGACCCAGTACTTC. It translates to CASSLFGSRETQYF.

The rearrangement uses TRBV5-1 and TRBJ1-2; 8 bases are a match to TRBD1. The CDR3 sequence is 13 residues long. V shed 4 bases and J 4 bases; nucleotides not matched to a gene: 3. Germline V gene lookup returns CDR1 SGHRS and CDR2 YFSETQ. For the CDR3, the DNA is TGCGCCAGCAGCGGCGGACAGGGCTATGGCTACACCTTC. Protein product: CASSGGQGYGYTF.

The V gene is TRBV2, the J gene TRBJ2-3; TRBD2 matches at 8 bases. The CDR3 consists of 15 residues. V trimming: 3 bases; J trimming: 4 bases; junction bases outside the gene matches: 6. CDR1 and CDR2 (germline): SNHLY, FYNNEI. CDR3 DNA: TGTGCCAGCAGTGACGTCGGGAGGGCCGCAGATACGCAGTATTTT. Translated: CASSDVGRAADTQYF.